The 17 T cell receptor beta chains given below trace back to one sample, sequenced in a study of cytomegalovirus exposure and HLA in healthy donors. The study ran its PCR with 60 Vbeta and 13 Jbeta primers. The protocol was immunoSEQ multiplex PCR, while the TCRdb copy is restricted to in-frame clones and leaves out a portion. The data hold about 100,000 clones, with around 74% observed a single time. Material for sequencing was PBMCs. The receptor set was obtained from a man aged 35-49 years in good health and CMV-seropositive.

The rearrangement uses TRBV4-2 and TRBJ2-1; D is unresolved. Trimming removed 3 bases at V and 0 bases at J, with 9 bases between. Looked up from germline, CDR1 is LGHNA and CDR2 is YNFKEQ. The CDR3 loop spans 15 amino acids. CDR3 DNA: TGTGCCAGCAGCCACGAATCGGGCTCCTACAATGAGCAGTTCTTC. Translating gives CASSHESGSYNEQFF.

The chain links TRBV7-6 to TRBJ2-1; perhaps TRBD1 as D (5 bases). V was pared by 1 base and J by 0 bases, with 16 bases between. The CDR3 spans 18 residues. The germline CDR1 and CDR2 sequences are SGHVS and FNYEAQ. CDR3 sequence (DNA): TGTGCCAGCAGCTTAGAAGCAGGGTTCCTGGGCTCCTACAATGAGCAGTTCTTC. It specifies CASSLEAGFLGSYNEQFF.

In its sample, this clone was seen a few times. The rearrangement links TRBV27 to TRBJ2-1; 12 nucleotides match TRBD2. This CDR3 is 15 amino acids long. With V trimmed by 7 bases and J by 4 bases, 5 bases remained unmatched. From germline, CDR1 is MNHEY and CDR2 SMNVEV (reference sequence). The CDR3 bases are TGTGCCAGCACCTCACTAGCGGGGGGATACAATGAGCAGTTCTTC. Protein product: CASTSLAGGYNEQFF.

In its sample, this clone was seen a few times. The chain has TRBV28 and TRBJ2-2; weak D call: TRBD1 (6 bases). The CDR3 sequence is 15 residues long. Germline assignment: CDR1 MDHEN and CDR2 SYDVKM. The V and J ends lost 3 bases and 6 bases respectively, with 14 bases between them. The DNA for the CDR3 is TGTGCCAGCAGTTTCTCTCAGGGGCGGTCCGGGGAGCTGTTTTTT. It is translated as CASSFSQGRSGELFF.

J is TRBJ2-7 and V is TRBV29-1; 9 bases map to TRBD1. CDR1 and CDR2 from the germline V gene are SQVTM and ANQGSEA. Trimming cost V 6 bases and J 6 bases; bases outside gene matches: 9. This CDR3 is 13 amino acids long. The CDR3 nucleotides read TGCAGCGTGGAAAGGACAGGGGCTGGCGAGCAGTACTTC. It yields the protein CSVERTGAGEQYF.

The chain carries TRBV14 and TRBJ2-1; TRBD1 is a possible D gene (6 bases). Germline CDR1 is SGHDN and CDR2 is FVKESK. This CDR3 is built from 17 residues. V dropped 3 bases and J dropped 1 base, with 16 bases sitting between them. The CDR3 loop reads CASSHIHGTQSYNEQFF. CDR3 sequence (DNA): TGTGCCAGCAGCCATATCCACGGGACACAATCCTACAATGAGCAGTTCTTC.

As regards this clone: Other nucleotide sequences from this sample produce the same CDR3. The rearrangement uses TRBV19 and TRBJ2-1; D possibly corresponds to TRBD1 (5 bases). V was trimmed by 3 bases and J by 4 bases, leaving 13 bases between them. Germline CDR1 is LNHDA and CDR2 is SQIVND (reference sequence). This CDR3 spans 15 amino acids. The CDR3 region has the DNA TGTGCCAGTAGTATCCTCGACAGAGATTACAATGAGCAGTTCTTC. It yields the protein CASSILDRDYNEQFF.

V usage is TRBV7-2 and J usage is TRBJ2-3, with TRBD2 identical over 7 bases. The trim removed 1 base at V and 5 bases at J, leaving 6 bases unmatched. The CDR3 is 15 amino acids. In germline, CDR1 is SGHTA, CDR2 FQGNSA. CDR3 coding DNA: TGTGCCAGCAGCTTAGTCTCGGCTAGCGGAGATACGCAGTATTTT. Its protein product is CASSLVSASGDTQYF.

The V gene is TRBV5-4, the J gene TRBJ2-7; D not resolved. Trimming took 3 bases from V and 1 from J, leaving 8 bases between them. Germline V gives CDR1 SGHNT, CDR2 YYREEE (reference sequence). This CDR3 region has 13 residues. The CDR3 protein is CASSSHKSYEQYF. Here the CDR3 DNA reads TGTGCCAGCAGCTCCCACAAGTCCTACGAGCAGTACTTC. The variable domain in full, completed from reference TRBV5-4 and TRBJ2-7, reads ETGVTQSPTHLIKTRGQQVTLRCSSQSGHNTVSWYQQALGQGPQFIFQYYREEENGRGNFPPRFSGLQFPNYSSELNVNALELDDSALYLCASSSHKSYEQYFGPGTRLTVT.

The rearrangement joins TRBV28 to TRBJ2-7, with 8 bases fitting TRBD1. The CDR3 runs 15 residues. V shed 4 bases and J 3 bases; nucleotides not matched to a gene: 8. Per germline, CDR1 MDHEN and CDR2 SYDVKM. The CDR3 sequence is CASSSFDRGNYEQYF. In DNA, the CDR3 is TGTGCCAGCAGTTCATTTGACAGGGGAAACTACGAGCAGTACTTC.

The CDR3 region is CASSPGGTSGGYEQYF. The CDR3 nucleotides read TGCGCCAGCAGCCCAGGAGGGACTAGCGGGGGGTACGAGCAGTACTTC. The J gene is TRBJ2-7, the V gene TRBV5-1, with TRBD2 identical over 15 bases. CDR1 is SGHRS and CDR2 is YFSETQ in the germline V gene. The length of the CDR3 is 16 residues. Losses at the gene ends were 4 bases for V and 4 bases for J; bases not matched to a gene: 6.

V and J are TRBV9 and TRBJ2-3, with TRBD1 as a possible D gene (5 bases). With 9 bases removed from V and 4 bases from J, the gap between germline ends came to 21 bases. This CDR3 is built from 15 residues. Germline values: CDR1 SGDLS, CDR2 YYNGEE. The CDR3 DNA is TGTGCCAACCCGGACATGGAGATATTGTCAGATACGCAGTATTTT. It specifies CANPDMEILSDTQYF.

The chain's CDR3 is CASRGVRLYGYTF. CDR3 in DNA: TGTGCCAGCAGAGGGGTAAGGCTCTATGGCTACACCTTC. V gene TRBV11-3 combines with J gene TRBJ1-2; the D gene is possibly TRBD1 (5 bases). This CDR3 is built from 13 residues. Germline V CDR1 and CDR2: SGHNT, YENEEA. The V end lost 6 bases, the J end lost 4 bases, and 12 bases lay between the germline ends.

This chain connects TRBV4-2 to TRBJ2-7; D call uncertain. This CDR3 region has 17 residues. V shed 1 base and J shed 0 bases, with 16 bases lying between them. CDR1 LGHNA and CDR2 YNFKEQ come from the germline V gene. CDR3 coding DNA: TGTGCCAGCAGCCAAGCGGTGGAGACTTTCAACTCCTACGAGCAGTACTTC. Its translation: CASSQAVETFNSYEQYF.

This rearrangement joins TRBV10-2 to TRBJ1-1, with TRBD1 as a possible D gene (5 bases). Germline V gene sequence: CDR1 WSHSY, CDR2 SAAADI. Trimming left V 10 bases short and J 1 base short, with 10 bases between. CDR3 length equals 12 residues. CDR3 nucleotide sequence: TGCGCCACCTACGACAGGAACACTGAAGCTTTCTTT. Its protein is CATYDRNTEAFF.

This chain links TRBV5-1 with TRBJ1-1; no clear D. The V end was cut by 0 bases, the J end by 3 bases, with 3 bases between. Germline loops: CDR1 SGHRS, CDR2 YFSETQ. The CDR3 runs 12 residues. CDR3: CASSLADTEAFF. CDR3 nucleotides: TGCGCCAGCAGCTTGGCTGACACTGAAGCTTTCTTT.

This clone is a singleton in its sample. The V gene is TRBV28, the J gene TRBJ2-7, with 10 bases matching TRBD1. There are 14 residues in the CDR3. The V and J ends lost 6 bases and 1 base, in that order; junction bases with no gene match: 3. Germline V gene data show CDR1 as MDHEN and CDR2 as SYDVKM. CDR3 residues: CASRGTGDSYEQYF. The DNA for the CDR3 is TGTGCCAGCAGGGGGACAGGGGATTCCTACGAGCAGTACTTC.